These T cell receptor beta chains were read from a single sample in a study of human T cells and chemical hapten exposure. TCRdb re-analysed the RACE reads in MiXCR, keeping a single row per CDR3 protein. The data contain some 110,000 distinct CDR3 sequences, about 12% of them seen just once; the ten biggest clones take up about 1.4%. The sequences come from whole blood, collected in connection with sensitization to the hapten diphenylcyclopropenone (DPC). Source of these receptors: a woman between 50 and 59 years old with alopecia areata. Some clones in this sample may be carry-over from other donors' samples. Both conserved end residues are part of each CDR3. The D gene is left open where the match is weak. Clone size is given for some rows only: seen once, a few or many times, or a class if the clone is expanded.

V gene	D gene	clone size	J gene	CDR3 protein	CDR3 DNA
TRBV6-5	TRBD1	few	TRBJ2-1	CASSYLGGTGVHNEQFF	TGTGCCAGCAGTTACCTGGGCGGGACAGGGGTGCACAATGAGCAGTTCTTC
TRBV19	NA	many	TRBJ1-2	CASSTLRGGLNGYTF	TGTGCCAGTAGTACCCTGCGCGGTGGGCTAAATGGCTACACCTTC
TRBV11-2	NA	few	TRBJ2-7	CASSTQGNEQYF	TGTGCCAGCAGTACTCAGGGTAACGAGCAGTACTTC
TRBV18	TRBD1	NA	TRBJ1-4	CASSSQGQNEKLFF	TGTGCCAGCTCGTCACAGGGGCAGAATGAAAAACTGTTTTTT
TRBV20-1	TRBD1	NA	TRBJ2-1	CSADGQGGPNEQFF	TGCAGTGCTGACGGACAGGGAGGCCCCAATGAGCAGTTCTTC
TRBV27	NA	many	TRBJ1-1	CASRKQRNTEAFF	TGTGCCAGCAGGAAACAGAGGAACACTGAAGCTTTCTTT
TRBV9	NA	few	TRBJ1-3	CASSGWTTGNTIYF	TGTGCCAGCAGCGGCTGGACTACCGGAAACACCATATATTTT
TRBV19	TRBD1	NA	TRBJ2-7	CASSIGRGSSYEQYF	TGTGCCAGTAGTATTGGCAGGGGGAGCTCCTACGAGCAGTACTTC
TRBV20-1	TRBD2	NA	TRBJ2-3	CSAGTSGGGTDTQYF	TGCAGTGCTGGTACTAGCGGGGGAGGCACAGATACGCAGTATTTT
TRBV28	TRBD1	NA	TRBJ1-1	CASSPYSDRGEGAFF	TGTGCCAGCAGCCCCTACTCGGACAGGGGAGAGGGAGCTTTCTTT
TRBV18	NA	NA	TRBJ1-1	CASSPSVQGYTEAFF	TGTGCCAGCTCACCCTCCGTACAGGGCTACACTGAAGCTTTCTTT
TRBV29-1	TRBD2	few	TRBJ2-3	CSVARAGPTDTQYF	TGCAGCGTTGCCCGAGCGGGGCCCACAGATACGCAGTATTTT
TRBV29-1	TRBD2	few	TRBJ2-3	CSVDPWTSGGIGRNTQYF	TGCAGCGTCGACCCCTGGACTAGCGGGGGGATAGGGAGGAATACGCAGTATTTT
TRBV28	NA	NA	TRBJ1-1	CASSFISPGGTEAFF	TGTGCCAGCAGTTTTATTTCCCCCGGGGGCACTGAAGCTTTCTTT
TRBV5-1	NA	NA	TRBJ2-3	CASSSLEDTDTQYF	TGCGCCAGCAGCTCACTAGAAGACACAGATACGCAGTATTTT
TRBV7-9	TRBD1	many	TRBJ2-3	CASSISSTGADRDF	TGTGCCAGCAGCATTTCTTCGACAGGGGCCGATAGGGATTTT
TRBV6-5	NA	NA	TRBJ1-1	CASSYSTVGRQGTEAFF	TGTGCCAGCAGTTACTCGACGGTTGGCAGACAAGGCACTGAAGCTTTCTTT
TRBV12-3/TRBV12-4	TRBD2	NA	TRBJ2-1	CASSLSGGVHEQFF	TGTGCCAGCAGTTTGTCGGGGGGAGTTCATGAGCAGTTCTTC
TRBV3-1	NA	many	TRBJ1-3	CASRDGSGNTIYF	TGTGCCAGCAGGGACGGCTCTGGAAACACCATATATTTT
TRBV18	TRBD1	NA	TRBJ2-1	CASSPGTGRGNEQFF	TGTGCCAGCTCACCTGGGACAGGGCGCGGCAATGAGCAGTTCTTC
TRBV18	NA	many	TRBJ1-1	CASSPPGGVPEAFF	TGTGCCAGCTCACCACCAGGAGGGGTACCTGAAGCTTTCTTT
TRBV3-1	NA	many	TRBJ1-4	CASSRLTNEKLFF	TGTGCCAGCAGCCGACTCACGAATGAAAAACTGTTTTTT
TRBV18	NA	few	TRBJ1-2	CASSPLLTDSDGYTF	TGTGCCAGCTCACCACTATTGACAGATTCTGATGGCTACACCTTC
TRBV5-4	TRBD2	once	TRBJ2-5	CASRLSSTSGGETQYF	TGTGCCAGCAGACTCTCTTCGACTAGCGGAGGGGAGACCCAGTACTTC
TRBV6-4	NA	NA	TRBJ1-1	CASSDSFLSEAFF	TGTGCCAGCAGTGACTCGTTTCTATCTGAAGCTTTCTTT
TRBV28	NA	many	TRBJ1-6	CASSWQGGSPLHF	TGTGCCAGCAGTTGGCAGGGAGGCTCACCCCTCCACTTT
TRBV29-1	NA	once	TRBJ2-7	CSVVQIYEQYF	TGCAGCGTTGTTCAGATCTACGAGCAGTACTTC
TRBV11-2	NA	many	TRBJ1-1	CASSLDPTKTVTDTEAFF	TGTGCCAGCAGCTTAGATCCGACTAAGACGGTGACAGACACTGAAGCTTTCTTT
TRBV29-1	NA	once	TRBJ2-6	CSVEDNVLTF	TGCAGCGTTGAAGATAACGTCCTGACTTTC
TRBV12-3/TRBV12-4	NA	many	TRBJ2-3	CASSLLGRAVTDTQYF	TGTGCCAGCAGTTTATTGGGCAGGGCGGTCACAGATACGCAGTATTTT
TRBV7-6	NA	NA	TRBJ2-2	CASSLALLTGELFF	TGTGCCAGCAGCCTGGCGCTGCTCACCGGGGAGCTGTTTTTT
TRBV19	NA	NA	TRBJ2-2	CASSTPGDTGELFF	TGTGCCAGTAGTACGCCGGGGGACACCGGGGAGCTGTTTTTT
TRBV2	TRBD1	many	TRBJ2-5	CASSVRTGFETQYF	TGTGCCAGCAGCGTAAGGACAGGCTTCGAGACCCAGTACTTC
TRBV7-2	TRBD1	few	TRBJ2-4	CASSVQGRNIQYF	TGTGCCAGCAGCGTACAGGGGCGGAACATTCAGTACTTC
TRBV5-1	NA	many	TRBJ2-3	CASSQASGTDTQYF	TGCGCCAGCTCTCAGGCTTCCGGCACAGATACGCAGTATTTT
TRBV7-9	TRBD1	NA	TRBJ1-1	CASSFQGVGTEAFF	TGTGCCAGCAGCTTCCAGGGGGTTGGGACTGAAGCTTTCTTT